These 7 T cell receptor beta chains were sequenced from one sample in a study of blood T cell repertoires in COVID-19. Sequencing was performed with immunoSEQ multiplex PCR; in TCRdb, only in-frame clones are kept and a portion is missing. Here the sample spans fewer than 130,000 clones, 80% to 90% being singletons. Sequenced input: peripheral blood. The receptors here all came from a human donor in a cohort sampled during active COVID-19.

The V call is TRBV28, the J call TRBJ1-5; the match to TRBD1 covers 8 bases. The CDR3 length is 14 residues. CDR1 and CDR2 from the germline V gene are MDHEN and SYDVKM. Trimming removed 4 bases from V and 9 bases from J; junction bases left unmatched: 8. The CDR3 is CASSSWTGSWPQHF. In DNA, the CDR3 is TGTGCCAGCAGTTCCTGGACAGGGTCGTGGCCCCAGCATTTT.

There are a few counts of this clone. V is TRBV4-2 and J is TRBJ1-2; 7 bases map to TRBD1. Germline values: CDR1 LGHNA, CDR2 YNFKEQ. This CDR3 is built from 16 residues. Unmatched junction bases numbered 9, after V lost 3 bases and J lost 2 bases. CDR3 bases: TGTGCCAGCAGCCACGCAGGACAGGAACGGAACTATGGCTACACCTTC. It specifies CASSHAGQERNYGYTF.

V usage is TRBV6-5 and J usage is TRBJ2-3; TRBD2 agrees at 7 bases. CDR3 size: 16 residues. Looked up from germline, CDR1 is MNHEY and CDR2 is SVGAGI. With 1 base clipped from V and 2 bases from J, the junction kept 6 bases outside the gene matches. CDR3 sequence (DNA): TGTGCCAGCAGTTACTACAGCGGGGCCGCCACAGATACGCAGTATTTT. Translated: CASSYYSGAATDTQYF.

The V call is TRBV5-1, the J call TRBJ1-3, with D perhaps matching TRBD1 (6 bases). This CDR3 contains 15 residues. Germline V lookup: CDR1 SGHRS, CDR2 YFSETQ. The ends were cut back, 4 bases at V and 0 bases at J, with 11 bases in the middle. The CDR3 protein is CASSPGAGSGNTIYF. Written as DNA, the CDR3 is TGCGCCAGCAGCCCAGGGGCCGGCTCTGGAAACACCATATATTTT.

This chain's CDR3 is CSVAGVNTEAFF. The CDR3 region has the DNA TGCAGCGTTGCAGGCGTGAACACTGAAGCTTTCTTT. This chain uses TRBV29-1 with TRBJ1-1; D gene ambiguous. The CDR3 is 12 amino acids. The germline V gene encodes CDR1 SQVTM and CDR2 ANQGSEA. V dropped 4 bases and J dropped 0 bases, with 6 bases sitting between them.

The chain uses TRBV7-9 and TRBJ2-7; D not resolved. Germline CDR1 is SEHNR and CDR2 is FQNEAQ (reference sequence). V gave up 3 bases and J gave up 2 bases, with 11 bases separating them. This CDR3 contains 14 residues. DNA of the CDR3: TGTGCCAGCAGCTTCGTCCCCGAGACCTACGAGCAGTACTTC. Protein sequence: CASSFVPETYEQYF.

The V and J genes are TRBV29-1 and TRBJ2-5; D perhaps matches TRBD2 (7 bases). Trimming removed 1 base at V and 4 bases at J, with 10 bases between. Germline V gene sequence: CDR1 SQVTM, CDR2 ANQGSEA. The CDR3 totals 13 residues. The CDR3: CSVEGGGLETQYF. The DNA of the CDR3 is TGCAGCGTTGAAGGGGGGGGGCTAGAGACCCAGTACTTC. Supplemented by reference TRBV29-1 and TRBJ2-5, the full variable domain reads SAVISQKPSRDICQRGTSLTIQCQVDSQVTMMFWYRQQPGQSLTLIATANQGSEATYESGFVIDKFPISRPNLTFSTLTVSNMSPEDSSIYLCSVEGGGLETQYFGPGTRLLVL.